A selection of T cell receptor beta chains follows, all from one sample in a study of T cell clonotyping in hematopoietic cell transplantation. Assay used: immunoSEQ multiplex PCR; TCRdb lists only in-frame clones, some missing. This table has about 10,000 clones, approximately 55% appearing once. The sequencing used peripheral blood mononuclear cells, collected 100 days after allogeneic stem cell transplant. The receptors derive from a female patient aged 50-60 years who had an allogeneic stem cell transplant from an unrelated donor, so the T cells may come from the graft donor. Some clones in this sample may be carry-over from other donors' samples. Each CDR3 is given with its conserved first and last residue. Each record gives: clone size, J gene, D gene, V gene, CDR3 DNA, CDR3 protein. The D gene is left open where the match is weak. Some rows have no size entry. The others give once, few or many, or a class for an expanded clone.

size: NA; J: TRBJ1-6; D: NA; V: TRBV6-5; DNA: TGTGCCAGCAAAGCAGGCCGTGAGTCACCCCTCCACTTT; CDR3: CASKAGRESPLHF
size: few; J: TRBJ2-7; D: NA; V: TRBV30; DNA: TGTGCCTGGAGTGTACGAACAGGTTACCCCCACGAGCAGTACTTC; CDR3: CAWSVRTGYPHEQYF
size: few; J: TRBJ1-2; D: NA; V: TRBV2; DNA: TGTGCCAGCAGTGTAACCGAAGGATATGGCTACACCTTC; CDR3: CASSVTEGYGYTF
size: NA; J: TRBJ1-6; D: NA; V: TRBV6-5; DNA: TGTGCCAGCAGAGGCAGGGAGAATTCACCCCTCCACTTT; CDR3: CASRGRENSPLHF
size: NA; J: TRBJ1-2; D: NA; V: TRBV4-3; DNA: TGCGCCAGCAGCCATGCGGCCCGGAATAACTATGGCTACACCTTC; CDR3: CASSHAARNNYGYTF
size: few; J: TRBJ2-5; D: TRBD1; V: TRBV7-2; DNA: TGTGCCAGCAGCTTAGAAGGGGGCGCGAAGACCCAGTACTTC; CDR3: CASSLEGGAKTQYF
size: few; J: TRBJ1-6; D: NA; V: TRBV2; DNA: TGTGCCAGCCAGGCGGAGTATTCACCCCTCCACTTT; CDR3: CASQAEYSPLHF
size: few; J: TRBJ2-7; D: NA; V: TRBV7-3; DNA: TGTGCCAGCAGCTGGGAAAGCTCCTACGAGCAGTACTTC; CDR3: CASSWESSYEQYF
size: NA; J: TRBJ2-3; D: TRBD2; V: TRBV19; DNA: TGTGCCAGTAGCGGGACTATAAGCACAGATACGCAGTATTTT; CDR3: CASSGTISTDTQYF
size: NA; J: TRBJ2-5; D: TRBD2; V: TRBV5-1; DNA: TGCGCCAGCAGCTTGGCAATGAGCGGGGAAGAGACCCAGTACTTC; CDR3: CASSLAMSGEETQYF
size: NA; J: TRBJ1-2; D: TRBD1; V: TRBV5-4; DNA: TGTGCCAGCAGCTTGGAATCAGGGGGTAGAGGCTACACCTTC; CDR3: CASSLESGGRGYTF
size: NA; J: TRBJ1-2; D: NA; V: TRBV30; DNA: TGTGCCTGGAGGACCGGGGGTGTCTATGGCTACACCTTC; CDR3: CAWRTGGVYGYTF
size: NA; J: TRBJ2-7; D: TRBD2; V: TRBV9; DNA: TGTGCCAGCAGCGAGATGGGGCTAGCGGGAGCCGAGCAGTACTTC; CDR3: CASSEMGLAGAEQYF
size: NA; J: TRBJ1-1; D: NA; V: TRBV6-5; DNA: TGTGCCAGCAGTTACTCTTACCAAGGAAACACTGAAGCTTTCTTT; CDR3: CASSYSYQGNTEAFF
size: NA; J: TRBJ2-1; D: NA; V: TRBV29-1; DNA: TGCAGCGTTGCGGAGGTTCGTGGGCAGTTCTTC; CDR3: CSVAEVRGQFF
size: few; J: TRBJ2-2; D: TRBD2; V: TRBV7-6; DNA: TGTGCCAGCAGCTTAGTTTTATTGGTGACTAGCGGGAGAAAGATGGCCGGGGAGCTGTTTTTT; CDR3: CASSLVLLVTSGRKMAGELFF
size: NA; J: TRBJ1-1; D: TRBD1; V: TRBV6-1; DNA: TGTGCCAGCAGCCTCACAGGGGCCATAGCTTTCTTT; CDR3: CASSLTGAIAFF
size: NA; J: TRBJ1-6; D: NA; V: TRBV6-5; DNA: TGTGCCAGCAGTAGTGGGGGGGGGTCACCCCTCCACTTT; CDR3: CASSSGGGSPLHF
size: NA; J: TRBJ2-7; D: NA; V: TRBV30; DNA: TGTGCCTGGAGTCCGGGTACCTACGAGCAGTACTTC; CDR3: CAWSPGTYEQYF
size: NA; J: TRBJ2-7; D: NA; V: TRBV6-5; DNA: TGTGCCAGCAGTCAGGACCCGGGATTACCCTACGAGCAGTACTTC; CDR3: CASSQDPGLPYEQYF
size: NA; J: TRBJ1-2; D: NA; V: TRBV6-5; DNA: TGTGCCAGCAGTAACGGGGCGCAGAACTATGGCTACACCTTC; CDR3: CASSNGAQNYGYTF
size: NA; J: TRBJ2-2; D: NA; V: TRBV30; DNA: TGTGCCTGGAGTAAGGGAGCTAGAGGGACCGGGGAGCTGTTTTTT; CDR3: CAWSKGARGTGELFF
size: few; J: TRBJ2-3; D: NA; V: TRBV27; DNA: TGTGCCAGCAGTTTTGGCCTTAGCACAGATACGCAGTATTTT; CDR3: CASSFGLSTDTQYF
size: few; J: TRBJ1-2; D: NA; V: TRBV7-9; DNA: TGTGCCAGCAGCTTAGAGGCCGGGACCCTCTATGGCTACACCTTC; CDR3: CASSLEAGTLYGYTF
size: NA; J: TRBJ2-2; D: NA; V: TRBV5-1; DNA: TGCGCCAGCAGCTTTTCAGGGGACAACACCGGGGAGCTGTTTTTT; CDR3: CASSFSGDNTGELFF
size: NA; J: TRBJ2-1; D: TRBD2; V: TRBV30; DNA: TGTGCCTGGAGTCGACTAGCGGGAACCAATGAGCAGTTCTTC; CDR3: CAWSRLAGTNEQFF
size: NA; J: TRBJ2-5; D: NA; V: TRBV30; DNA: TGTGCCTGGAGTGCGGGGGAGACCCAGTACTTC; CDR3: CAWSAGETQYF
size: few; J: TRBJ1-2; D: TRBD1; V: TRBV5-1; DNA: TGCGCCAGCAGCTTGGAGGCCAGGGGGAATGGCTACACCTTC; CDR3: CASSLEARGNGYTF
size: few; J: TRBJ2-7; D: NA; V: TRBV27; DNA: TGTGCCAGCAGTTTAAGGGGTTACGAGCAGTACTTC; CDR3: CASSLRGYEQYF
size: few; J: TRBJ2-1; D: TRBD2; V: TRBV7-2; DNA: TGTGCCAGCAGCTCCAATCTAGCGGGACTCTACAATGAGCAGTTCTTC; CDR3: CASSSNLAGLYNEQFF
size: NA; J: TRBJ2-7; D: TRBD1; V: TRBV28; DNA: TGTGCCAGCAGACCCCCGGGACAGGGGATCTACGAGCAGTACTTC; CDR3: CASRPPGQGIYEQYF
size: NA; J: TRBJ1-1; D: NA; V: TRBV15; DNA: TGTGCCACCAGCAGTGACAGAGGGAACACTGAAGCTTTCTTT; CDR3: CATSSDRGNTEAFF
size: NA; J: TRBJ2-7; D: TRBD2; V: TRBV30; DNA: TGTGCCTGCACAGGGACTAGCGGATACCAAGCCTACGAGCAGTACTTC; CDR3: CACTGTSGYQAYEQYF
size: NA; J: TRBJ2-7; D: TRBD1; V: TRBV5-1; DNA: TGCGCCAGCAAAACCGGACAGGCATCCTACGAGCAGTACTTC; CDR3: CASKTGQASYEQYF
size: few; J: TRBJ2-3; D: NA; V: TRBV9; DNA: TGTGCCAGCAGCGCCCTAGCTATAGGCACAGATACGCAGTATTTT; CDR3: CASSALAIGTDTQYF